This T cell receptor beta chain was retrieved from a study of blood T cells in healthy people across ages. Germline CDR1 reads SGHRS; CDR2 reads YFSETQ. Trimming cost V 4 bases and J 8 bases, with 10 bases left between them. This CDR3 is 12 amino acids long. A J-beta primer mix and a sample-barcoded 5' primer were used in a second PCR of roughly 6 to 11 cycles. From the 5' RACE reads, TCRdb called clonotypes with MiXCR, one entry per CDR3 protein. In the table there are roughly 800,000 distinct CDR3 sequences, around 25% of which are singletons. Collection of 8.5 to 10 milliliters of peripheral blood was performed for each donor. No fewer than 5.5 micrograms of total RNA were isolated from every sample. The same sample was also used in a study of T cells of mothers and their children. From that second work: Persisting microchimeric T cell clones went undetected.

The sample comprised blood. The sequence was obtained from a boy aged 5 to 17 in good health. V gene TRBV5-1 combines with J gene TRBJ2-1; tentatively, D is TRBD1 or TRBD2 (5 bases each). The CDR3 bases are TGCGCCAGCAGCCCGGGGCGGCATGAGCAGTTCTTC. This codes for CASSPGRHEQFF. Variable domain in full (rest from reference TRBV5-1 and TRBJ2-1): KAGVTQTPRYLIKTRGQQVTLSCSPISGHRSVSWYQQTPGQGLQFLFEYFSETQRNKGNFPGRFSGRQFSNSRSEMNVSTLELGDSALYLCASSPGRHEQFFGPGTRLTVL.